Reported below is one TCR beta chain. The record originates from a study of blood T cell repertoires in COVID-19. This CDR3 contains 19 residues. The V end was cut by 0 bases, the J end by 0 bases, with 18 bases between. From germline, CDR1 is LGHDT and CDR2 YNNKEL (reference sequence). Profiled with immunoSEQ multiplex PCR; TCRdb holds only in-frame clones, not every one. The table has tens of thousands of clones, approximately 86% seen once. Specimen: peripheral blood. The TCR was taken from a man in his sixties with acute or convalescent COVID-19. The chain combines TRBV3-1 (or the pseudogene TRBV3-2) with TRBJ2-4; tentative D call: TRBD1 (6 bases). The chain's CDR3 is CASSQDGGHRRIAKNIQYF. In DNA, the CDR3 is TGTGCCAGCAGCCAAGATGGGGGACACAGGAGAATAGCCAAAAACATTCAGTACTTC.